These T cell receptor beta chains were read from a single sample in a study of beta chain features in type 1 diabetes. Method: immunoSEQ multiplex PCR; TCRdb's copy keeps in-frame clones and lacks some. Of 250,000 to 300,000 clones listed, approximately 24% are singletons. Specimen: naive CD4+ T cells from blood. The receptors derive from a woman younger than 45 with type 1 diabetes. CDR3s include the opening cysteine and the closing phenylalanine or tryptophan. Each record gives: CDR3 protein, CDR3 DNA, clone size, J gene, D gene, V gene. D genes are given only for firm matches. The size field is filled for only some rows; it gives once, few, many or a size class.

CASSPLAGGYEQYF | TGTGCCAGCTCACCTCTAGCGGGAGGCTACGAGCAGTACTTC | - | TRBJ2-7 | TRBD2 | TRBV18
CSVEPFAQREGSYNEQFF | TGCAGCGTTGAGCCCTTCGCTCAGCGGGAGGGATCCTACAATGAGCAGTTCTTC | - | TRBJ2-1 | TRBD2 | TRBV29-1
CSVVIQDSNQPQHF | TGCAGCGTTGTGATCCAGGATAGCAATCAGCCCCAGCATTTT | - | TRBJ1-5 | - | TRBV29-1
CASSQDSSRSTQYF | TGTGCCAGCAGCCAAGATAGTAGTCGGTCGACCCAGTACTTC | - | TRBJ2-5 | - | TRBV4-2
CASSEQGAVETQYF | TGTGCCAGCAGCGAACAGGGGGCAGTGGAGACCCAGTACTTC | - | TRBJ2-5 | TRBD1 | TRBV19
CAISARTDYNEQFF | TGTGCCATCAGCGCAAGGACAGACTACAATGAGCAGTTCTTC | - | TRBJ2-1 | - | TRBV10-3
CASSFPNQETQYF | TGCGCCAGCAGCTTCCCAAACCAAGAGACCCAGTACTTC | - | TRBJ2-5 | - | TRBV5-1
CASSPTSGDNEQFF | TGTGCCAGCTCACCGACTAGCGGGGACAATGAGCAGTTCTTC | - | TRBJ2-1 | TRBD2 | TRBV18
CASSFGTSYNEQFF | TGCGCCAGCAGCTTCGGGACTTCTTACAATGAGCAGTTCTTC | - | TRBJ2-1 | - | TRBV5-1
CAWSTGSYNEQFF | TGTGCCTGGAGTACAGGATCCTACAATGAGCAGTTCTTC | few | TRBJ2-1 | - | TRBV30
CASSPRVGYNEQFF | TGTGCCAGCAGCCCCCGAGTTGGCTACAATGAGCAGTTCTTC | - | TRBJ2-1 | - | TRBV7-6
CASSFSLGQGSGELFF | TGTGCCAGCAGCTTCAGCCTCGGACAGGGGTCCGGGGAGCTGTTTTTT | few | TRBJ2-2 | TRBD1 | TRBV7-2
CASSIPRGSGNEQFF | TGTGCCAGTAGTATCCCCAGGGGCAGTGGGAATGAGCAGTTCTTC | - | TRBJ2-1 | - | TRBV19
CAWALGRILVNEQFF | TGTGCCTGGGCACTCGGGAGGATTTTAGTCAATGAGCAGTTCTTC | few | TRBJ2-1 | TRBD2 | TRBV30
CSPGERNEQFF | TGCAGCCCAGGGGAGAGGAATGAGCAGTTCTTC | - | TRBJ2-1 | - | TRBV29-1
CASSPQGEYGYTF | TGTGCCAGCAGCCCACAGGGCGAGTATGGCTACACCTTC | few | TRBJ1-2 | - | TRBV9
CASSLPLAGVGNEQFF | TGTGCCAGCAGTTTACCGCTAGCGGGAGTGGGAAATGAGCAGTTCTTC | few | TRBJ2-1 | TRBD2 | TRBV28
CSVGRLLSHEQYF | TGCAGCGTTGGGCGACTACTATCCCACGAGCAGTACTTC | - | TRBJ2-7 | - | TRBV29-1
CAWSMSVYGYTF | TGTGCCTGGTCTATGTCCGTCTATGGCTACACCTTC | - | TRBJ1-2 | - | TRBV30
CSGGQVEQFF | TGCAGCGGCGGACAGGTTGAGCAGTTCTTC | few | TRBJ2-1 | TRBD1 | TRBV29-1
CASSLMAGVNNEQFF | TGTGCCAGCAGCTTAATGGCGGGAGTTAATAATGAGCAGTTCTTC | - | TRBJ2-1 | TRBD2 | TRBV7-9
CASSWTGTSNQPQHF | TGTGCCAGCAGTTGGACAGGGACATCCAATCAGCCCCAGCATTTT | - | TRBJ1-5 | TRBD1 | TRBV2
CAWSAHLDTEAFF | TGTGCCTGGAGTGCCCACTTGGACACTGAAGCTTTCTTT | - | TRBJ1-1 | - | TRBV30
CASSVWDKHGTYGYTF | TGTGCCAGCAGCGTATGGGACAAACATGGGACCTATGGCTACACCTTC | few | TRBJ1-2 | - | TRBV9
CASSERLAGNNEQFF | TGTGCCAGCAGTGAAAGACTAGCGGGAAACAATGAGCAGTTCTTC | few | TRBJ2-1 | TRBD2 | TRBV2
CASSPGQGGNQPQHF | TGCGCCAGCAGCCCCGGACAGGGAGGCAATCAGCCCCAGCATTTT | - | TRBJ1-5 | TRBD1 | TRBV5-1
CSASDRGVGNEQFF | TGCAGCGCCTCCGACAGGGGGGTCGGCAATGAGCAGTTCTTC | - | TRBJ2-1 | TRBD1 | TRBV29-1
CASSSWGRGTEAFF | TGTGCCAGCAGTTCCTGGGGCCGGGGGACTGAAGCTTTCTTT | few | TRBJ1-1 | - | TRBV28
CSVEGSGSVTYEQYF | TGCAGCGTTGAAGGGTCGGGGTCTGTTACCTACGAGCAGTACTTC | few | TRBJ2-7 | - | TRBV29-1
CASSVIGGARGYTF | TGTGCCAGCAGCGTAATCGGAGGAGCACGTGGCTACACCTTC | few | TRBJ1-2 | - | TRBV9
CASSYGGARNEKLFF | TGTGCCAGCAGTTACGGGGGGGCGCGAAATGAAAAACTGTTTTTT | once | TRBJ1-4 | - | TRBV6-6
CASTSIGTGNTEAFF | TGTGCCAGCACCTCGATCGGGACAGGCAACACTGAAGCTTTCTTT | - | TRBJ1-1 | TRBD1 | TRBV2
CSVQGPGNTIYF | TGCAGCGTCCAGGGCCCTGGAAACACCATATATTTT | - | TRBJ1-3 | - | TRBV29-1
CASSSGSPDTQYF | TGTGCCAGTTCTAGCGGGAGCCCAGATACGCAGTATTTT | few | TRBJ2-3 | TRBD2 | TRBV28
CATSSGRRSNTDTQYF | TGTGCCACCAGCAGTGGTAGGCGGAGCAACACAGATACGCAGTATTTT | few | TRBJ2-3 | - | TRBV15
CASSQETGGEVPMNTEAFF | TGTGCCAGCAGCCAAGAGACAGGGGGAGAAGTACCCATGAACACTGAAGCTTTCTTT | few | TRBJ1-1 | TRBD1 | TRBV4-2
CASSPSPAGGTDGANVLTF | TGTGCCAGCAGCCCTAGCCCAGCGGGAGGGACTGATGGGGCCAACGTCCTGACTTTC | few | TRBJ2-6 | TRBD2 | TRBV9
CASSLDQGTDTQYF | TGCGCCAGCAGCTTGGATCAGGGTACAGATACGCAGTATTTT | - | TRBJ2-3 | - | TRBV5-1
CASSTLGTGPETQYF | TGTGCCAGCAGCACCCTGGGGACAGGCCCCGAGACCCAGTACTTC | few | TRBJ2-5 | TRBD1 | TRBV9
CASSLGSRETQYF | TGTGCCAGCAGCTTAGGGAGTCGGGAGACCCAGTACTTC | - | TRBJ2-5 | - | TRBV7-3
CASRLPGQPLDTEAFF | TGTGCCAGCAGACTACCGGGACAGCCTTTGGACACTGAAGCTTTCTTT | few | TRBJ1-1 | TRBD1 | TRBV28
CASSLGTGGLQPQHF | TGTGCCAGCAGCTTAGGGACAGGGGGTCTTCAGCCCCAGCATTTT | - | TRBJ1-5 | TRBD1 | TRBV7-9
CASSLERDTSYEQYF | TGTGCCAGCAGTCTTGAAAGGGACACCTCCTACGAGCAGTACTTC | - | TRBJ2-7 | - | TRBV6-5
CASRLLAGGFDNEQFF | TGTGCCAGCAGACTCCTAGCGGGAGGATTTGACAATGAGCAGTTCTTC | few | TRBJ2-1 | TRBD2 | TRBV11-1
CATSRDRASSGNTIYF | TGTGCCACCAGCAGAGACAGGGCTAGCTCTGGAAACACCATATATTTT | - | TRBJ1-3 | - | TRBV15
CATSRGQGDGYTF | TGTGCCACCAGCAGAGGGCAGGGGGATGGCTACACCTTC | few | TRBJ1-2 | TRBD1 | TRBV15
CASSRGQVNTEAFF | TGTGCCAGTAGTAGAGGACAGGTCAACACTGAAGCTTTCTTT | - | TRBJ1-1 | TRBD1 | TRBV19
CASLKRDYQETQYF | TGTGCCAGTTTAAAGCGGGACTACCAAGAGACCCAGTACTTC | few | TRBJ2-5 | TRBD2 | TRBV2
CSATQGEPTDTQYF | TGCAGCGCTACTCAGGGGGAGCCCACAGATACGCAGTATTTT | few | TRBJ2-3 | TRBD1 | TRBV29-1